This T cell receptor beta chain is from a study of spatial heterogeneity in lung cancer. Findings of the study overall: In blood, ubiquitous expanded tumor TCRs appeared more at resection than follow-up.

This clonotype was seen ten or more times. Its antigen remains unknown. The sample's time point: sample taken at primary tumor resection. In each case, whole RNA from tumor, nontumor lung or frozen PBMC was sequenced unsorted. Germline-derived CDR1 and CDR2 are DFQATT and SNEGSKA (reference sequence). The V gene lost 4 bases and the J gene lost 7 bases, with 13 bases spanning the gap. This CDR3 is built from 12 residues. Each CDR3 protein gets one entry after TCRdb re-called the 5' RACE reads with MiXCR. The sample has some 21,000 distinct CDR3 sequences, 4.5% to 5.5% seen once. The genes are TRBV20-1 and TRBJ1-1; D gene unclear. The sequencing here drew on PBMCs, taken at surgery. The receptor was derived from a male donor with early-stage non-small cell lung cancer. The CDR3 spells CSANPGLNEAFF. DNA of the CDR3: TGCAGTGCTAACCCGGGCCTCAATGAAGCTTTCTTT.